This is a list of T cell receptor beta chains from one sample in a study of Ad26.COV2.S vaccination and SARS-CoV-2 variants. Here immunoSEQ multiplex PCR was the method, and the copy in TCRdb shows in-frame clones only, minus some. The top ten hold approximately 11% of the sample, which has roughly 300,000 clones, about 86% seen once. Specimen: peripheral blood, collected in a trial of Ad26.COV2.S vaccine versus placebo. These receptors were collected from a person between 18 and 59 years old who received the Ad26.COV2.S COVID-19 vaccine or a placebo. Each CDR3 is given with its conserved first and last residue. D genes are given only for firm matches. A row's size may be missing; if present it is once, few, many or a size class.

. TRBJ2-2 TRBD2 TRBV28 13 CASRTSATGELFF TGTGCCAGCAGGACTAGCGCCACCGGGGAGCTGTTTTTT
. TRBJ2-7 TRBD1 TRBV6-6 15 CASRPGQGRAYEQYF TGTGCCAGCAGACCCGGACAGGGGAGGGCCTACGAGCAGTACTTC
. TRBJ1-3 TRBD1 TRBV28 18 CASSPSRQGRASEDTIYF TGTGCCAGCAGTCCTAGCCGACAGGGAAGGGCCTCTGAAGACACCATATATTTT
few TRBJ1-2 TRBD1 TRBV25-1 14 CASVDSGGLYGYTF TGTGCCAGCGTAGACTCAGGGGGCTTATATGGCTACACCTTC
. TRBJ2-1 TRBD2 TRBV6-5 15 CASSSQSAGGIEQFF TGTGCCAGCAGTTCCCAGTCAGCGGGGGGGATTGAGCAGTTCTTC
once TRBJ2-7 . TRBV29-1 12 CSGRGLDYEQYF TGCAGCGGGCGGGGACTCGACTACGAGCAGTACTTC
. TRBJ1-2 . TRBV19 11 CASSIVSGYTF TGTGCCAGTAGTATAGTATCCGGCTACACCTTC
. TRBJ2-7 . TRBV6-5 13 CASSPRVSGEQYF TGTGCCAGCAGTCCACGGGTCTCGGGGGAGCAGTACTTC
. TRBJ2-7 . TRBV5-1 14 CASSLEGGIFEQYF TGCGCCAGCAGCTTGGAAGGGGGAATCTTCGAGCAGTACTTC
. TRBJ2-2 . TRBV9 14 CASSVGQNTGELFF TGTGCCAGCAGCGTGGGACAGAACACCGGGGAGCTGTTTTTT
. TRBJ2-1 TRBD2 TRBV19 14 CASRGLASHNEQFF TGTGCCAGCCGCGGACTAGCGTCTCACAATGAGCAGTTCTTC
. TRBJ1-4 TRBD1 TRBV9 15 CASSPRTGVSEKLFF TGTGCCAGCAGCCCCCGGACAGGGGTAAGCGAAAAACTGTTTTTT
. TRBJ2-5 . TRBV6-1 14 CASTSGGVKETQYF TGTGCCAGCACCTCCGGTGGGGTGAAAGAGACCCAGTACTTC
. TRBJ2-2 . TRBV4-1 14 CASSLAENTGELFF TGCGCCAGCAGTTTAGCGGAGAACACCGGGGAGCTGTTTTTT
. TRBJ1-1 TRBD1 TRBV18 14 CASSLGTGQAEAFF TGTGCCAGCTCACTTGGGACAGGTCAGGCTGAAGCTTTCTTT
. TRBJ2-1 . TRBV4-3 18 CASSQARTLWTSYNEQFF TGCGCCAGCAGCCAAGCCCGCACCCTCTGGACCAGCTACAATGAGCAGTTCTTC
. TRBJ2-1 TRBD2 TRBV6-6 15 CASSYSTSGGGEQFF TGTGCCAGCAGTTACTCGACTAGCGGGGGGGGTGAGCAGTTCTTC
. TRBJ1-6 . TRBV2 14 CASSFEGVNSPLHF TGTGCCAGCAGTTTCGAGGGGGTTAATTCACCCCTCCACTTT
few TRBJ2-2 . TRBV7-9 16 CASSSNRVGNTGELFF TGTGCCAGCAGCTCCAACAGGGTCGGGAACACCGGGGAGCTGTTTTTT
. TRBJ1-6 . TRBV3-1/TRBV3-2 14 CASSPHRVKSPLHF TGTGCCAGCAGCCCGCACAGGGTTAAATCACCCCTCCACTTT
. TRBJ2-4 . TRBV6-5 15 CASSYSKIGKNIQYF TGTGCCAGCAGTTACTCAAAGATAGGCAAAAACATTCAGTACTTC
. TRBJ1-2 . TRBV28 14 CASIPPGVNYGYTF TGTGCCAGCATCCCCCCGGGTGTTAACTATGGCTACACCTTC
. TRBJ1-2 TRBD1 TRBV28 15 CASTSALQGEEGYTF TGTGCCAGCACCAGTGCCCTACAGGGGGAGGAAGGCTACACCTTC
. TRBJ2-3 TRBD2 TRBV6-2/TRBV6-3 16 CASSYASGTSTDTQYF TGTGCCAGCAGTTACGCTAGCGGGACTAGCACAGATACGCAGTATTTT
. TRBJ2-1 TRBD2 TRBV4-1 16 CASSSGTTRTYNEQFF TGCGCCAGCAGCTCCGGGACTACAAGAACCTACAATGAGCAGTTCTTC
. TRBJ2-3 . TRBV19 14 CASTPRGGEDTQYF TGTGCCAGTACCCCCAGGGGGGGAGAAGATACGCAGTATTTT
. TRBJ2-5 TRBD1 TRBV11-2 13 CASSLVGGETQYF TGTGCCAGCAGCTTAGTAGGGGGCGAGACCCAGTACTTC
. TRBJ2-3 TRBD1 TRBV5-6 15 CASSPGQVSTDTQYF TGTGCCAGCAGCCCCGGACAGGTTTCCACAGATACGCAGTATTTT
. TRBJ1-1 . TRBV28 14 CASSLSGENTEAFF TGTGCCAGCAGTTTATCAGGGGAGAACACTGAAGCTTTCTTT
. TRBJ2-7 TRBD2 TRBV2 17 CASRPGLAGGELYEQYF TGTGCCAGCAGACCGGGACTAGCGGGAGGTGAACTCTACGAGCAGTACTTC
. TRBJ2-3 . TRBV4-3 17 CASSPKRDLAFADTQYF TGCGCCAGCAGCCCAAAACGGGACTTAGCATTCGCAGATACGCAGTATTTT
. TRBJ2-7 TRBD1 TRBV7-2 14 CASSLGQGRYEQYF TGTGCCAGCAGCTTGGGACAGGGACGCTACGAGCAGTACTTC
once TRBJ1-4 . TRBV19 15 CASSLESGLGEKLFF TGTGCCAGTAGTCTCGAATCCGGGTTGGGTGAAAAACTGTTTTTT
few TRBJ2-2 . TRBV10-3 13 CAISESRTGELFF TGTGCCATCAGTGAATCCCGGACCGGGGAGCTGTTTTTT
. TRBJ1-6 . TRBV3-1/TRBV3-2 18 CASRKGDRSNMYNSPLHF TGTGCCAGCAGGAAAGGGGACCGATCAAATATGTATAATTCACCCCTCCACTTT
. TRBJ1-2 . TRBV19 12 CASSIEPWGYTF TGTGCCAGTAGTATAGAGCCGTGGGGCTACACCTTC
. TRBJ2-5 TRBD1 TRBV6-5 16 CASSYSGQGALKTQYF TGTGCCAGCAGTTACTCCGGCCAGGGGGCTTTGAAGACCCAGTACTTC
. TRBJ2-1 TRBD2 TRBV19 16 CASSMLGLAGGDEQFF TGTGCCAGTAGTATGTTGGGCCTAGCGGGGGGGGATGAGCAGTTCTTC
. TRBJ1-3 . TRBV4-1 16 CASSQAPGDVGNTIYF TGCGCCAGCAGCCAAGCCCCCGGGGATGTCGGAAACACCATATATTTT
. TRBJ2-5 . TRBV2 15 CASSEAGRGRETQYF TGTGCCAGCAGTGAAGCCGGCAGGGGTAGAGAGACCCAGTACTTC
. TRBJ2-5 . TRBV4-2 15 CASSQDWGAQETQYF TGTGCCAGCAGCCAAGATTGGGGGGCCCAAGAGACCCAGTACTTC
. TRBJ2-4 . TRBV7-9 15 CASSFGGAAKNIQYF TGTGCCAGCAGCTTTGGCGGGGCGGCCAAAAACATTCAGTACTTC
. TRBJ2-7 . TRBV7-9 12 CASAQGIHEQYF TGTGCCAGCGCGCAGGGGATCCACGAGCAGTACTTC
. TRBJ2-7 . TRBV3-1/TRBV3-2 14 CASSQGQERYEQYF TGTGCCAGCAGCCAAGGGCAGGAAAGATACGAGCAGTACTTC
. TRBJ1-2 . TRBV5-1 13 CASSLGGNYGYTF TGCGCCAGCAGCTTGGGAGGGAACTATGGCTACACCTTC
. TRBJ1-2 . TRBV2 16 CAITRDPGAMGYGYTF TGTGCCATTACTCGGGATCCCGGGGCAATGGGCTATGGCTACACCTTC
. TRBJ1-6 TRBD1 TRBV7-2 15 CASSLARTGRSPLHF TGTGCCAGCAGCTTAGCCCGGACAGGGCGATCACCCCTCCACTTT
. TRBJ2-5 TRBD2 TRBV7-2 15 CASRPSGGAGETQYF TGTGCCAGCAGACCCAGCGGGGGGGCCGGTGAGACCCAGTACTTC
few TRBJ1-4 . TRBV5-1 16 CASIRDYPATNEKLFF TGCGCCAGCATCAGAGATTACCCTGCAACTAATGAAAAACTGTTTTTT
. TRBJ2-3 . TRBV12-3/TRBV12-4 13 CASMDSLRDTQYF TGTGCCAGCATGGACAGTCTCCGCGATACGCAGTATTTT
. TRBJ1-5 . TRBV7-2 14 CASSLEPHNQPQHF TGTGCCAGCAGCTTAGAGCCCCACAATCAGCCCCAGCATTTT
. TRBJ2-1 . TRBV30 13 CAWSGSLGNEQFF TGTGCCTGGAGTGGCTCGCTAGGCAATGAGCAGTTCTTC
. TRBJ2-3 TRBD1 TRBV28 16 CASSSPLQGVADTQYF TGTGCCAGCAGTTCTCCCCTGCAGGGGGTTGCAGATACGCAGTATTTT
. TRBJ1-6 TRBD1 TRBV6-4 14 CASSEGQGDSPLHF TGTGCCAGCAGTGAAGGACAGGGGGATTCACCCCTCCACTTT
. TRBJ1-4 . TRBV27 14 CASGPAGFREKLFF TGTGCCAGCGGACCCGCGGGGTTCAGAGAAAAACTGTTTTTT
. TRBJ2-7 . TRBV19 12 CATSLDSREQYF TGTGCCACAAGCTTGGACAGCCGGGAGCAGTACTTC
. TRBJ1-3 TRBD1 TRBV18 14 CASSGDRGGNTIYF TGTGCCAGCTCTGGGGACAGAGGAGGAAACACCATATATTTT
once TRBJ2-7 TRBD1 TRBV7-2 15 CASSLLGQGIYEQYF TGTGCCAGCAGCTTACTGGGACAGGGTATTTACGAGCAGTACTTC
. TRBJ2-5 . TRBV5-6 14 CASSLGLSGKTQYF TGTGCCAGCAGCTTGGGCCTCTCGGGGAAGACCCAGTACTTC